This TCR beta chain was identified during a study of blood T cell repertoires in COVID-19. Study at large: Collection of acute and convalescent COVID-19 samples took place in the United States, Italy and Spain.

Comment on this clone: The junction and the germline gene differ at one end; a read error may be behind it.

Authors' analysis steps: Researchers report that nucleated cell counts were estimated from reference gene primer amplification. Measured with immunoSEQ multiplex PCR; TCRdb has only the in-frame clones, and not every one. V and J calls and clone size are those listed in that table; D and trimming were worked out from the DNA. The data show about 170,000 clones, 85% to 90% seen once. The V gene's germline CDR1 is SEHNR and CDR2 FQNEAQ (reference sequence). This CDR3 has 15 residues. The TCR comes from a man aged 18 to 29 with active or convalescent COVID-19. V gene TRBV7-9 combines with J gene TRBJ2-3, with 7 bases matching TRBD2. The material sequenced was peripheral blood. CDR3 in amino acids: CASSVASGRTDTQYF. Here the CDR3 DNA reads TGTGCCAGCAGCGTAGCTAGCGGACGCACAGATACGCAGTATTTT.